This T cell receptor (beta chain) was sequenced in a study of T cells of healthy individuals. TCRdb re-analysed the 5' RACE reads in MiXCR, keeping a single row per CDR3 protein. The sample lists 45,000 to 60,000 distinct CDR3 sequences; 14% to 15% were seen once. The V end lost 6 bases, the J end lost 0 bases, and 15 bases lay between the germline ends. This CDR3 is built from 15 residues. Germline lookup yields CDR1 SGHRS and CDR2 YFSETQ. This clonotype was seen a handful of times. The J gene is TRBJ1-1, the V gene TRBV5-1; perhaps TRBD1 as D (6 bases). This TCR came from a human donor in good health. CDR3 protein: CASIGQGSMNTEAFF. CDR3 coding DNA: TGCGCCAGCATCGGGCAGGGGAGCATGAACACTGAAGCTTTCTTT.